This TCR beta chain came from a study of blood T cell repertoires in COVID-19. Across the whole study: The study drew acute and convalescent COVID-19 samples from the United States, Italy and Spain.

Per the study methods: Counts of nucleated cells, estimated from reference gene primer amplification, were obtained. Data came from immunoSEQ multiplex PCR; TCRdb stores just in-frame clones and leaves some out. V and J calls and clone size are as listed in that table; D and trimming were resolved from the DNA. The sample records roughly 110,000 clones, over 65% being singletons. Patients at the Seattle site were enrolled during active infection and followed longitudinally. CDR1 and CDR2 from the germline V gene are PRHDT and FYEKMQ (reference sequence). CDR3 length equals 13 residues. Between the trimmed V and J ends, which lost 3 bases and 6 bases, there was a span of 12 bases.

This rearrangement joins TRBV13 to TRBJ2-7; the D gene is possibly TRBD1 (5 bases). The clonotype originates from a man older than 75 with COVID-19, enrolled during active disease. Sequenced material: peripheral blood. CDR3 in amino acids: CASSFIQVREQYF. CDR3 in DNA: TGTGCCAGCAGCTTTATACAGGTTCGCGAGCAGTACTTC.